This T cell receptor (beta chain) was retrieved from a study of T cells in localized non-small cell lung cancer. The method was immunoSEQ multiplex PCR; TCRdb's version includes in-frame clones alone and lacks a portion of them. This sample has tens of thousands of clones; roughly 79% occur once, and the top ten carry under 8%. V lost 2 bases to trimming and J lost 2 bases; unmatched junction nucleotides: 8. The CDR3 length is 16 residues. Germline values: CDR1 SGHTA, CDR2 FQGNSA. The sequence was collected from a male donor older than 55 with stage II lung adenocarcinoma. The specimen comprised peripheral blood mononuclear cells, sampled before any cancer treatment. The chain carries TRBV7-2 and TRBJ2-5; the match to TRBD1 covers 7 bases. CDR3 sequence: CASSLFRGDSQETQYF. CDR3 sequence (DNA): TGTGCCAGCAGCTTATTCCGTGGGGACAGTCAAGAGACCCAGTACTTC.